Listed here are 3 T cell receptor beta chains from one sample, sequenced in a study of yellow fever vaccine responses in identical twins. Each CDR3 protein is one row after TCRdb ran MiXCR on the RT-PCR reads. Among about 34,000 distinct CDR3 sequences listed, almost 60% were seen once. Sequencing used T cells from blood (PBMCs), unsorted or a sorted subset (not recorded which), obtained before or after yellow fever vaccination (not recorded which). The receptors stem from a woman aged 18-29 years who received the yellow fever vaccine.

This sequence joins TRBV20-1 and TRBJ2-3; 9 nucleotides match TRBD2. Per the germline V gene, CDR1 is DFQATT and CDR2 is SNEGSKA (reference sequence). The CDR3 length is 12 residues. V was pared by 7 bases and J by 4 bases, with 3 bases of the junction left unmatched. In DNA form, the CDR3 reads TGCAGTGTGCGGGGGGGCCCAGATACGCAGTATTTT. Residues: CSVRGGPDTQYF.

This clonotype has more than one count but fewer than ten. This CDR3 reads CASRRADTQYF. In DNA, the CDR3 is TGTGCCAGCAGGCGCGCAGATACGCAGTATTTT. The chain combines TRBV11-1 with TRBJ2-3; D is unclear. V lost 6 bases and J lost 4, with 5 bases in between. The CDR3 contains 11 residues. Germline CDR1 reads SGHAT; CDR2 reads FQDESV (reference sequence).

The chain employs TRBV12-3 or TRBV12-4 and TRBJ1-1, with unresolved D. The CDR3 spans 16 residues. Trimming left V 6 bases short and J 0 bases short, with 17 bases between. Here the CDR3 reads CASSPRVGRVNTEAFF. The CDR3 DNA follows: TGTGCCAGCAGCCCTCGGGTTGGGAGGGTGAACACTGAAGCTTTCTTT.